One sample yielded the 3 T cell receptor beta chains listed below, sequenced in a study of blood T cells in healthy people across ages. It was with a sample-barcoded 5' primer and a J-beta primer mix that a second PCR of roughly 6 to 11 cycles was run. TCRdb reprocessed the 5' RACE reads with MiXCR, giving one entry per CDR3 protein. This sample has around 1,900,000 distinct CDR3 sequences, with 35% to 50% found just once. The sample taken for sequencing was blood. These receptors were obtained from a human donor in good health.

This chain joins TRBV2 and TRBJ1-2; TRBD1 is a possible D gene (5 bases). With 7 bases removed from V and 0 bases from J, the gap between germline ends came to 12 bases. Germline-derived CDR1 and CDR2 are SNHLY and FYNNEI. The CDR3 is made up of 14 amino acids. In DNA, the CDR3 is TGTGCCAGCACACGACAGCGATCTAACTATGGCTACACCTTC. Translating it yields CASTRQRSNYGYTF.

Notes on this clonotype: At one of its ends the junction is not consistent with the germline gene, which may arise from a read error. The chain recombines TRBV25-1 with TRBJ2-1, with D unresolved. From germline, CDR1 is MGHDK and CDR2 SYGVNS. The CDR3 runs to 13 residues. The DNA of the CDR3 is TGTGCCGGCAGTGAAGGAAGGAGAACTGAGCAGTTCTTC. It specifies CAGSEGRRTEQFF.

The V call is TRBV5-1, the J call TRBJ1-2, with 11 bases identical to TRBD1. V was clipped by 2 bases and J by 8 bases; unmatched bases: 8. Germline-derived CDR1 and CDR2 are SGHRS and YFSETQ. This CDR3 region has 15 residues. DNA of the CDR3: TGCGCCAGCAGCTTAAACGCCGGGACAGGGGGGGGCTACACCTTC. It translates to CASSLNAGTGGGYTF.